The rows below give T cell receptor beta chains drawn from one sample of a study of Graves' ophthalmopathy and Graves' hyperthyroidism. TCRdb passed the multiplex PCR reads through MiXCR, listing each CDR3 protein once. The data show about 740,000 distinct CDR3 sequences, with approximately 40% seen just once and 44% held by the top ten. Sequenced: peripheral blood. Source of these receptors: an adult man with Graves' ophthalmopathy. Each CDR3 is given with its conserved first and last residue. The D gene is left open where the match is weak. Not all rows give a size; the values are once, few, many and, for expanded clones, a class.

>-|TRBV9|-|TRBJ1-2
TGTGCCAGCAAGCCGGGACTGGGGTCCTACTATGGCTACACCTTC
CASKPGLGSYYGYTF
>-|TRBV7-7|many|TRBJ2-7
TGTGCCAGCAGCTTAAGCCCATCCGACGAGCAGTACTTC
CASSLSPSDEQYF
>-|TRBV12-3/TRBV12-4|few|TRBJ1-4
TGTGCCAGCAGCAGTCAGGGGTTGTCTAATGAAAAACTGTTTTTT
CASSSQGLSNEKLFF
>TRBD2|TRBV7-2|many|TRBJ2-5
TGTGCCAGCAGCTTAGAGTCGAGGCTAGCGGATCTGTACTTC
CASSLESRLADLYF
>-|TRBV10-2|many|TRBJ1-2
TGCGCCGTTGCCGGGGAGACGGGTGGCTACACCTTC
CAVAGETGGYTF
>-|TRBV12-3/TRBV12-4|few|TRBJ1-1
TGTGCCAGCAGTCCGCGGCGTATGCAGAGGAAGTTAGTGACTGAAGCTTTCTTT
CASSPRRMQRKLVTEAFF
>-|TRBV7-2|many|TRBJ1-3
TGTGCCAGCAGCTCTTATCAGGACGGGGGAAACACCATATATTTT
CASSSYQDGGNTIYF
>TRBD1|TRBV10-3|-|TRBJ1-5
TGTGCCATCAGCTACAGAGACAGGGGTGGTCAGCCCCAGCATTTT
CAISYRDRGGQPQHF
>-|TRBV5-1|many|TRBJ1-1
TGCGCCAGCAGCACCGCAGGCGTGAACACTGAAGCTTTCTTT
CASSTAGVNTEAFF
>-|TRBV29-1|-|TRBJ1-1
TGCAGCAGGCGGACAGCCACTGAAGCTTTCTTT
CSRRTATEAFF
>TRBD1|TRBV29-1|-|TRBJ2-7
TGCAGCAGTTTCGGGACAGGGGCCTACGAGCAGTACTTC
CSSFGTGAYEQYF
>-|TRBV20-1|-|TRBJ1-4
TGCAGTGCTAGAGATCTGGGGGCGCTGACTGAAAAACTGTTTTTT
CSARDLGALTEKLFF
>TRBD2|TRBV5-4|-|TRBJ2-7
TGCGCCAGCAGCCCAGGACCGAGACTAGCGGGAGTACAGCAGTACTTC
CASSPGPRLAGVQQYF
>-|TRBV5-4|-|TRBJ1-1
TGTGCCAGCAGCTTGGGAGGCTGGGGTATGAACACTGAAGCTTTCTTT
CASSLGGWGMNTEAFF
>-|TRBV20-1|-|TRBJ2-7
TGCAGTGCTTTTCTGGTAGACTCCTACGAGCAGTACTTC
CSAFLVDSYEQYF
>-|TRBV7-9|-|TRBJ1-1
TGTGCCAGCAGCCCGGACGGGCGTCACACTGAAGCTTTCTTT
CASSPDGRHTEAFF
>TRBD2|TRBV9|-|TRBJ2-2
TGTGCCAGCAGCCAAGGTTTTTCTAGCGGGAGGGCTCTCGGCACCGGGGAGCTGTTTTTT
CASSQGFSSGRALGTGELFF
>-|TRBV24-1|many|TRBJ2-5
TGTGCCACCAGTGATGAGAAAGGGGATACGCAGACCCAGTACTTC
CATSDEKGDTQTQYF
>-|TRBV7-9|-|TRBJ2-2
TGTGCCAGCAGTCCCGGCGGCGGGGCCACCGGGGAGCTGTTTTTT
CASSPGGGATGELFF
>TRBD2|TRBV5-6|few|TRBJ2-2
TGTGCCAGCAAGGCGGGAGGCACCGGGGAGCTGTTTTTT
CASKAGGTGELFF
>TRBD1|TRBV20-1|-|TRBJ1-6
TGCAGTGCTAAGTACGGGGGACAGTATAATTCACCCCTCCACTTT
CSAKYGGQYNSPLHF
>TRBD1|TRBV19|-|TRBJ1-2
TGTGCCAGTGGAGGGACAGGGGGGATCTATGGCTACACCTTC
CASGGTGGIYGYTF
>TRBD1|TRBV24-1|-|TRBJ1-5
TGTGCCAGCAGGACCGGGACAGGGTTCGAACAGCCCCAGCATTTT
CASRTGTGFEQPQHF
>-|TRBV29-1|-|TRBJ1-1
TGCAGGTCGGGGGGCATGAACACTGAAGCTTTCTTT
CRSGGMNTEAFF
>-|TRBV25-1|-|TRBJ1-1
TGTGCCAGCAGTTCATTCGGCGGCGGAGGGGGTACTGAAGCTTTCTTT
CASSSFGGGGGTEAFF
>TRBD1|TRBV7-3|-|TRBJ1-5
TGTGCCAGCGTAGGACAGGGGAATCAGCCCCAGCATTTT
CASVGQGNQPQHF
>-|TRBV19|once|TRBJ1-1
TGTGCCAGTAGGAATTTATTGATCGTAAATTCTGGGGCTGAAGCTTTCTTT
CASRNLLIVNSGAEAFF
>-|TRBV12-3/TRBV12-4|many|TRBJ1-4
TGTGCCAGCAGTAAACAGGCGGCAACTAATGAAAAACTGTTTTTT
CASSKQAATNEKLFF
>-|TRBV5-8|few|TRBJ1-5
TGTGCCAGCAGCTTACGCCAGCCCCAGCATTTT
CASSLRQPQHF
>-|TRBV6-5|-|TRBJ2-6
TGTGCCAGCAGTTACTCACTGGGTACTGGGGCCAACGTCCTGACTTTC
CASSYSLGTGANVLTF
>TRBD2|TRBV7-9|many|TRBJ2-5
TGTGCCAGCAGCCCAGGCGGGGGGGAGACCCAGTACTTC
CASSPGGGETQYF
>TRBD2|TRBV5-1|few|TRBJ2-5
TGCGCCAGCAGCCTACGGACTAGCGGGATGCCGGAGACCCAGTACTTC
CASSLRTSGMPETQYF
>TRBD1|TRBV7-8|-|TRBJ2-7
TGTGCCAGCAGCAGGGCCCCAGGGGGCCTGAGCTCCTACGAGCAGTACTTC
CASSRAPGGLSSYEQYF
>TRBD2|TRBV2|-|TRBJ2-7
TGTGCCAGCAAAACGTTGGCGGGGGGCTACGAGCAGTACTTC
CASKTLAGGYEQYF
>-|TRBV5-1|-|TRBJ2-2
TGCGCCAGCAGCCGGACTGTAGCGCGGACGAACACCGGGGAGCTGTTTTTT
CASSRTVARTNTGELFF
>-|TRBV29-1|few|TRBJ2-2
TGCAGCGTTGAAGTTCCGGCGGGGGAGCTGTTTTTT
CSVEVPAGELFF
>-|TRBV6-6|-|TRBJ1-5
TGTGCCAGCAGTTACGGGGGGGTTGGGCAGCCCCAGCATTTT
CASSYGGVGQPQHF
>-|TRBV7-9|many|TRBJ2-7
TGTGCCAGCAGCTTAGTGTCCAGGCTCTCCTACGAGCAGTACTTC
CASSLVSRLSYEQYF
>-|TRBV10-1|many|TRBJ2-7
TGCGCCAGCAGTGTCTGGACCCAAAACTACGAGCAGTACTTC
CASSVWTQNYEQYF
>TRBD2|TRBV7-8|-|TRBJ2-5
TGTGCCAGCGGTTCCCGACTAGTGGCGGGAGGGCAAGAGACCCAGTACTTC
CASGSRLVAGGQETQYF
>TRBD1|TRBV20-1|few|TRBJ1-1
TGCAGTGCCCCCTCCGGACAGGGGGCTAGGGATGCTTTCTTT
CSAPSGQGARDAFF
>-|TRBV10-3|-|TRBJ2-7
TGTGCCATCAGTGAGGGGGGTAACGAGCAGTACTTC
CAISEGGNEQYF
>TRBD1|TRBV5-4|-|TRBJ2-5
TGTGCCAGCAGCAAGTGGACAGGCGTGGAGACCCAGTACTTC
CASSKWTGVETQYF
>-|TRBV19|many|TRBJ1-1
TGTGCCAGTAGTATACCTGGGGATGAAGCTTTCTTT
CASSIPGDEAFF
>-|TRBV15|many|TRBJ1-2
TGTGCCACCAGCAGAGGGGGGGGGGCCGATGGCTACACCTTC
CATSRGGGADGYTF